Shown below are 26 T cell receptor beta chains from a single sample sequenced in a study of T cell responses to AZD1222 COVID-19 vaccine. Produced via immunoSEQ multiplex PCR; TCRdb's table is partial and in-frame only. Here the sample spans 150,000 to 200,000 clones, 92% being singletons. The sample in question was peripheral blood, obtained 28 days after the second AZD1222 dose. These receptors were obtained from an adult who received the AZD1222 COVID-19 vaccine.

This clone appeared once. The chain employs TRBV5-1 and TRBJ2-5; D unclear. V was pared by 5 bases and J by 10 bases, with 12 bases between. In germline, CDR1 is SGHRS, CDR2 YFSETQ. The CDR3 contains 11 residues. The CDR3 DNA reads TGCGCCAGCAGTCTCATGCACCGCCAGTACTTC. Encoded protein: CASSLMHRQYF. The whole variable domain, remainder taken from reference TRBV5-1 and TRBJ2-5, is KAGVTQTPRYLIKTRGQQVTLSCSPISGHRSVSWYQQTPGQGLQFLFEYFSETQRNKGNFPGRFSGRQFSNSRSEMNVSTLELGDSALYLCASSLMHRQYFGPGTRLLVL.

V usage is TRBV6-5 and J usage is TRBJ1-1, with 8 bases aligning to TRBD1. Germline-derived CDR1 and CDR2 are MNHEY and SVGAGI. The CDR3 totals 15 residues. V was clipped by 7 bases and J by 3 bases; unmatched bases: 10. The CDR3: CASTGQGGGDTEAFF. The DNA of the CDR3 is TGTGCCAGCACCGGACAGGGTGGGGGAGACACTGAAGCTTTCTTT.

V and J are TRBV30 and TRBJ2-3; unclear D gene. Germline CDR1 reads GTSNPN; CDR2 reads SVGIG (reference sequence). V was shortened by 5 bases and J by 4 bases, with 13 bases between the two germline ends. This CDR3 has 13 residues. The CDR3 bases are TGTGCCTGGGATGGTGGTCAAGCAGATACGCAGTATTTT. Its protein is CAWDGGQADTQYF.

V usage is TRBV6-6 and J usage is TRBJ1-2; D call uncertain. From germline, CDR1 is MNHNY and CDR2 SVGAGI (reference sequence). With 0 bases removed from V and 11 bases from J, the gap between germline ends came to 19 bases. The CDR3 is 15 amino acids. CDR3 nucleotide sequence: TGTGCCAGCAGTTACTCGAACACCCGGGGATCGGGTTACACCTTC. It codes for CASSYSNTRGSGYTF.

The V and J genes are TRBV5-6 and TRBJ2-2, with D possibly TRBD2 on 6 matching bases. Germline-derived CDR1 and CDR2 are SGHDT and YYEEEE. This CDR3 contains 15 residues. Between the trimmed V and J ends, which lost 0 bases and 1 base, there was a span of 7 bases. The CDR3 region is CASSLVGGNTGELFF. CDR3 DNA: TGTGCCAGCAGCTTGGTCGGGGGGAACACCGGGGAGCTGTTTTTT.

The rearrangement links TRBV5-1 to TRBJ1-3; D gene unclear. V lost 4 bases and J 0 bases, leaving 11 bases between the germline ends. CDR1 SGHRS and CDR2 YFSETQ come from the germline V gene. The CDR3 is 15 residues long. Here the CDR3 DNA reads TGCGCCAGCAGCGGCGACACCTACTCTGGAAACACCATATATTTT. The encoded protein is CASSGDTYSGNTIYF.

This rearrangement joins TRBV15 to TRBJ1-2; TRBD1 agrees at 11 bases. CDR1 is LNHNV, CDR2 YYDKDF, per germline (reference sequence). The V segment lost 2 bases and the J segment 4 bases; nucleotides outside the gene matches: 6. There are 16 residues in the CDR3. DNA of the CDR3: TGTGCCACCAGCAGAACCTGGGACAGGGGGGGCTATGGCTACACCTTC. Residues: CATSRTWDRGGYGYTF.

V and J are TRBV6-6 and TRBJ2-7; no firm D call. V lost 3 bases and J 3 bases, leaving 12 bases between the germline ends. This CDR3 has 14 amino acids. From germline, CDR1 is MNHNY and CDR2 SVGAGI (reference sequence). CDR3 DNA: TGTGCCAGCAGTTATCAGGTTGCTCGCTACGAGCAGTACTTC. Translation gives CASSYQVARYEQYF.

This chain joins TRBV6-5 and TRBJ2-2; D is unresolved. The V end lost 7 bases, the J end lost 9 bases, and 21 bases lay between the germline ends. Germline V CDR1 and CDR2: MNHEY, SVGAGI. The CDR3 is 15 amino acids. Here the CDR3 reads CASTTRGDPIRELFF. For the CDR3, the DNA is TGTGCCAGCACCACACGTGGCGATCCCATCAGGGAGCTGTTTTTT.

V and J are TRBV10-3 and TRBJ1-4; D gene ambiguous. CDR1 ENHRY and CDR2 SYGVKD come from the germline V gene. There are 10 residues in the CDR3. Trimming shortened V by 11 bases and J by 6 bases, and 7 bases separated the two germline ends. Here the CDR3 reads CAAGYEKLFF. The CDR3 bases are TGTGCCGCGGGTTATGAAAAACTGTTTTTT.

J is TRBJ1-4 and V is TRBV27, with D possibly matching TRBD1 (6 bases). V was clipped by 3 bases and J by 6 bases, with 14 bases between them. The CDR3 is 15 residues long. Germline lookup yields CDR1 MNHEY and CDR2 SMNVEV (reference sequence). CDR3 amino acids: CASSFFGGRYEKLFF. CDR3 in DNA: TGTGCCAGCAGTTTCTTTGGGGGGCGTTATGAAAAACTGTTTTTT.

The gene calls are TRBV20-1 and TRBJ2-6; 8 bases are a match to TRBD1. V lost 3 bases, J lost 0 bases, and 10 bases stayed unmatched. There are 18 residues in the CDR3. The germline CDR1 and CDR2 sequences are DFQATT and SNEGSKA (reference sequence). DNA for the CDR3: TGCAGTGCTAGTGAGGGACAGGACGAAAGCTCTGGGGCCAACGTCCTGACTTTC. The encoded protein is CSASEGQDESSGANVLTF.

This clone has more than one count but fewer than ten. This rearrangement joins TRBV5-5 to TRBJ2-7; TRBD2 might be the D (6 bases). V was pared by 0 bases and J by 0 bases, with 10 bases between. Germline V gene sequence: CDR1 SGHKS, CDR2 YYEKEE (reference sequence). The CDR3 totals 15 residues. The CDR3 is CASSLAQTSSYEQYF. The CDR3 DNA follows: TGTGCCAGCAGCTTGGCACAGACTAGCTCCTACGAGCAGTACTTC.

As DNA, the CDR3 is TGTGCCAGCAGCTACCGACCCACTAGGACAGATACGCAGTATTTT. Residues: CASSYRPTRTDTQYF. The chain couples TRBV6-5 to TRBJ2-3; D is possibly TRBD2 (5 bases). Trimming pared 6 bases from V and 3 bases from J, leaving 16 bases between. Germline CDR1 is MNHEY and CDR2 is SVGAGI. The CDR3 runs 15 residues.

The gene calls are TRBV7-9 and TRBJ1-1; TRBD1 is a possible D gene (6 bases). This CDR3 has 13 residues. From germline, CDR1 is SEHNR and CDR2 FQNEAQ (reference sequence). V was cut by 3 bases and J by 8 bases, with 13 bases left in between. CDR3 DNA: TGTGCCAGCAGCTTCGGCCAGGGGATCGAAGCTTTCTTT. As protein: CASSFGQGIEAFF.

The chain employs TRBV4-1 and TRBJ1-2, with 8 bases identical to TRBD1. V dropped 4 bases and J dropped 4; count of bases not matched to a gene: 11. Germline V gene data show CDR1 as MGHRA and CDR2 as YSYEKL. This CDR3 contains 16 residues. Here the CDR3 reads CASSLEAGGVAYGYTF. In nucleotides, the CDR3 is TGCGCCAGCAGCCTTGAGGCAGGGGGCGTCGCCTATGGCTACACCTTC.

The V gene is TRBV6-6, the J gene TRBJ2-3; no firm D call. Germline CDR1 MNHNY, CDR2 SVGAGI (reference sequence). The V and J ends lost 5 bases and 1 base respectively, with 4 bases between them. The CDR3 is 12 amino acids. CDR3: CASSGGTDTQYF. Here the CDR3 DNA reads TGTGCCAGCAGTGGGGGCACAGATACGCAGTATTTT.

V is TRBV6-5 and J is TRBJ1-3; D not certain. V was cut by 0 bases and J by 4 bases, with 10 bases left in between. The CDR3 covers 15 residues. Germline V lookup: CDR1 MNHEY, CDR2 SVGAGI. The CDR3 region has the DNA TGTGCCAGCAGTTACTCGTTTAGGGCGGGAAACACCATATATTTT. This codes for CASSYSFRAGNTIYF.

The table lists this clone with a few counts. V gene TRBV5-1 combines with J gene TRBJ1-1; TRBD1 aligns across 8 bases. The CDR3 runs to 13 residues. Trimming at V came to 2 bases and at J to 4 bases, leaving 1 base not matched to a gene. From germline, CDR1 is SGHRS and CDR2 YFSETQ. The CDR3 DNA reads TGCGCCAGCAGCTTTGGACAGGGCACTGAAGCTTTCTTT. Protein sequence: CASSFGQGTEAFF.

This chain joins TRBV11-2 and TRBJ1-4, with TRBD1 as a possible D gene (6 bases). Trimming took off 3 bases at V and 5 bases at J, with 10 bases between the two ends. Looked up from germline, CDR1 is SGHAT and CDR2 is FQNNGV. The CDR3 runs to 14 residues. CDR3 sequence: CASSLMTGNEKLFF. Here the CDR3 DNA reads TGTGCCAGCAGCTTGATGACAGGCAATGAAAAACTGTTTTTT. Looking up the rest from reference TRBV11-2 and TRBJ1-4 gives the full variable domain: EAGVAQSPRYKIIEKRQSVAFWCNPISGHATLYWYQQILGQGPKLLIQFQNNGVVDDSQLPKDRFSAERLKGVDSTLKIQPAKLEDSAVYLCASSLMTGNEKLFFGSGTQLSVL.

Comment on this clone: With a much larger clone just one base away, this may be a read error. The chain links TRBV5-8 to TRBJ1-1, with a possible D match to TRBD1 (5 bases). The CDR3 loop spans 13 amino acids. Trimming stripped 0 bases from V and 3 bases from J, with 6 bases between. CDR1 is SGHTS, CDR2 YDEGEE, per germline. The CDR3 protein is CASSLAGDTEAFF. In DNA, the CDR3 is TGTGCCAGCAGCTTGGCGGGGGACACTGAAGCTTTCTTT. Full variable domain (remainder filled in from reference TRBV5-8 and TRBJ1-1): EAGVTQSPTHLIKTRGQQATLRCSPISGHTSVYWYQQALGLGLQFLLWYDEGEERNRGNFPPRFSGRQFPNYSSELNVNALELEDSALYLCASSLAGDTEAFFGQGTRLTVV.

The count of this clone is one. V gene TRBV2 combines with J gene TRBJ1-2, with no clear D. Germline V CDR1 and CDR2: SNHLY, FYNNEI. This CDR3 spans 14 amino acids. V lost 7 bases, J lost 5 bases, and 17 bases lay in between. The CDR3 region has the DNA TGTGCCAGCACCCCTGGCAGCGGATGGTATGGCTACACCTTC. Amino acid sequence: CASTPGSGWYGYTF.

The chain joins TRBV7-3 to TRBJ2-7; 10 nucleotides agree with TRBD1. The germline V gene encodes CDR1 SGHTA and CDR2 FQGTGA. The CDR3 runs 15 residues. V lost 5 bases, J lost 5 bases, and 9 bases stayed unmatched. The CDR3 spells CASSRTGQGSDEQYF. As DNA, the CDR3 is TGTGCCAGCAGCCGAACGGGACAGGGGTCCGACGAGCAGTACTTC.

The CDR3 loop reads CASSLGQGNEKLFF. The CDR3 DNA sequence: TGTGCCAGCAGCTTGGGGCAGGGTAATGAAAAACTGTTTTTT. This chain joins TRBV5-5 and TRBJ1-4; TRBD1 is a possible D gene (5 bases). V lost 0 bases to trimming and J lost 4 bases, with 7 bases between them. This CDR3 contains 14 residues. The germline V gene has CDR1 SGHKS and CDR2 YYEKEE (reference sequence). Variable domain in full (rest from reference TRBV5-5 and TRBJ1-4): DAGVTQSPTHLIKTRGQQVTLRCSPISGHKSVSWYQQVLGQGPQFIFQYYEKEERGRGNFPDRFSARQFPNYSSELNVNALLLGDSALYLCASSLGQGNEKLFFGSGTQLSVL.

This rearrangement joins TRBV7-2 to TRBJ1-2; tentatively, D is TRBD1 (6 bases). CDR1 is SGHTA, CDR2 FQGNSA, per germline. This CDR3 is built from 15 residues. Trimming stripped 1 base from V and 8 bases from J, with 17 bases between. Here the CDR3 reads CASSLDPGGGRGYTF. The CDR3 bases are TGTGCCAGCAGCTTAGATCCCGGAGGGGGACGCGGCTACACCTTC.

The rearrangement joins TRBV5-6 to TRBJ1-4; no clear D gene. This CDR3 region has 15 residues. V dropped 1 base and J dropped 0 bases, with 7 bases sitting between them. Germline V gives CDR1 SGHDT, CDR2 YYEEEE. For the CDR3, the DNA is TGTGCCAGCAGCTTGCTGCAGGCAACTAATGAAAAACTGTTTTTT. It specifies CASSLLQATNEKLFF.